What follows are 11 T cell receptor beta chains derived from one specimen sequenced in a study of T cell changes during pregnancy in multiple sclerosis. The method was immunoSEQ multiplex PCR; TCRdb's version includes in-frame clones alone and lacks a portion of them. The sample consists of approximately 53,000 clones, around nine tenths of them appearing once. Sequenced material: CD4+ T cells from peripheral blood mononuclear cells, taken before pregnancy. All receptors come from a female donor with multiple sclerosis, enrolled in a pregnancy study.

DNA for the CDR3: TGTGCCAGCTCACAACCTAGCGGGCCTCGCACAGATACGCAGTATTTT. It yields the protein CASSQPSGPRTDTQYF. This chain joins TRBV18 and TRBJ2-3, with 8 bases that match TRBD2. The CDR3 contains 16 residues. The ends lost 4 bases at V and 1 base at J; junction bases unmatched: 7. Looked up from germline, CDR1 is KGHSH and CDR2 is LQKENI.

V usage is TRBV18 and J usage is TRBJ2-2, with 8 nucleotides matching TRBD1. CDR3 length: 14 residues. Germline CDR1 and CDR2: KGHSH and LQKENI. The V segment lost 6 bases and the J segment 5 bases; nucleotides outside the gene matches: 5. The CDR3 DNA reads as TGTGCCAGCTCGCAGGACAGGGCTACCGGGGAGCTGTTTTTT. It codes for CASSQDRATGELFF.

This chain joins TRBV5-1 and TRBJ2-7; 7 nucleotides agree with TRBD2. CDR3 length: 13 residues. V lost 4 bases to trimming and J lost 4 bases; unmatched junction nucleotides: 5. CDR1 is SGHRS and CDR2 is YFSETQ in the germline V gene. Here the CDR3 DNA reads TGCGCCAGCAGCGTCGAGGGACTATACGAGCAGTACTTC. As protein: CASSVEGLYEQYF.

J is TRBJ2-7 and V is TRBV28; 13 nucleotides agree with TRBD2. This CDR3 is built from 21 residues. Germline V gene lookup returns CDR1 MDHEN and CDR2 SYDVKM. V was clipped by 10 bases and J by 6 bases; unmatched bases: 30. CDR3 loop: CATKGSTGRTSGRGGPAEQYF. CDR3 coding DNA: TGTGCCACCAAGGGTTCAACCGGCCGGACTAGCGGGAGAGGGGGGCCGGCCGAGCAGTACTTC.

The chain recombines TRBV4-3 with TRBJ2-7; unclear D gene. Germline V gene data show CDR1 as LGHNA and CDR2 as YSLEER. There are 15 residues in the CDR3. The V and J ends lost 0 bases and 0 bases respectively, with 9 bases between them. In DNA, the CDR3 is TGCGCCAGCAGCCAAGATGGGCAGAGCTCCTACGAGCAGTACTTC. It codes for CASSQDGQSSYEQYF.

The V call is TRBV9, the J call TRBJ2-2, with D perhaps matching TRBD2 (6 bases). This CDR3 comprises 17 residues. In germline, CDR1 is SGDLS, CDR2 YYNGEE. The V and J ends lost 0 bases and 5 bases respectively, with 17 bases between them. The CDR3 coding sequence is TGTGCCAGCAGCGTAGGAGCAGGAGGGCCGAGAACCGGGGAGCTGTTTTTT. Protein sequence: CASSVGAGGPRTGELFF.

V and J are TRBV5-6 and TRBJ2-7, with TRBD2 matching 8 bases. Germline trimming cut 4 bases from V and 4 bases from J; bases unmatched to any gene: 22. Looked up from germline, CDR1 is SGHDT and CDR2 is YYEEEE. The CDR3 has 19 residues. The CDR3 spells CASSPAKGTSGTYPYEQYF. In DNA form, the CDR3 reads TGTGCCAGCAGCCCGGCGAAGGGCACTAGCGGTACCTACCCGTACGAGCAGTACTTC.

This CDR3 is CASSFGGRRDSGETQYF. In DNA form, the CDR3 reads TGTGCCAGCAGCTTTGGGGGGCGGCGGGACAGCGGGGAGACCCAGTACTTC. This rearrangement joins TRBV5-4 to TRBJ2-5; D is possibly TRBD1 (7 bases). Germline V lookup: CDR1 SGHNT, CDR2 YYREEE (reference sequence). This CDR3 region has 17 residues. Trimming removed 2 bases from V and 5 bases from J, with 22 bases in between.

This sequence joins TRBV6-1 and TRBJ1-1; D not certain. V was shortened by 2 bases and J by 8 bases, with 9 bases between the two germline ends. The CDR3 spans 12 residues. The V gene's germline CDR1 is MNHNS and CDR2 SASEGT. CDR3 loop: CASSEMAPEAFF. In DNA, the CDR3 is TGTGCCAGCAGTGAAATGGCCCCAGAAGCTTTCTTT.

The chain combines TRBV19 with TRBJ2-7, with TRBD2 matching 8 bases. From germline, CDR1 is LNHDA and CDR2 SQIVND (reference sequence). V was pared by 0 bases and J by 2 bases, with 3 bases of the junction left unmatched. The CDR3 has 15 amino acids. The CDR3 sequence is CASSIDREGPYEQYF. CDR3 DNA: TGTGCCAGTAGTATAGATCGGGAGGGGCCCTACGAGCAGTACTTC.

The genes are TRBV7-2 and TRBJ2-5; D remains ambiguous. The CDR3 is 13 residues long. The germline CDR1 and CDR2 sequences are SGHTA and FQGNSA. V was clipped by 2 bases and J by 1 base, with 5 bases between them. The CDR3 sequence: CASSLSPQETQYF. CDR3 nucleotides: TGTGCCAGCAGCTTAAGCCCCCAAGAGACCCAGTACTTC.